Included here is one TCR beta chain sequence, with context. What it binds is not known. The sample originates from a study of cytomegalovirus exposure and HLA in healthy donors. Broader study findings: Cytomegalovirus-associated status was assigned to some 160 TCR beta chains.

The donors formed part of the roughly 120-subject validation cohort, distinct from the roughly 700-subject first cohort. The germline V gene has CDR1 MNHEY and CDR2 SVGAGI. The J segment lost 4 bases and the V segment lost 6 bases, leaving 2 bases of the junction unmatched. The CDR3 length is 12 residues. Method: immunoSEQ multiplex PCR; TCRdb's copy keeps in-frame clones and lacks some. The table includes about 140,000 clones, around 80% detected once. Sequencing used PBMCs. This sequence was found in a man aged 25 to 40 in good health and CMV-seropositive. The chain couples TRBV6-5 to TRBJ1-1, with 7 bases matching TRBD1. CDR3 residues: CASRTGVTEAFF. The CDR3 nucleotides read TGTGCCAGCAGAACAGGGGTCACTGAAGCTTTCTTT.